A selection of T cell receptor beta chains follows, all from one sample in a study of lymphopenia after photon versus proton radiotherapy. The data were produced by immunoSEQ multiplex PCR, yet TCRdb's version contains in-frame clones alone and is incomplete. The sample records roughly 25,000 clones, roughly 90% being singletons. Specimen: peripheral blood, collected from a patient treated with photon-based radiotherapy. These TCRs come from a woman aged 45 to 65 with cholangiocarcinoma. The CDR3 runs from the conserved cysteine through the conserved F or W. A D gene is named only where the DNA matches it firmly. The listing skips clone size in some rows; elsewhere it reads once, few, many or a size class.

J | size | V | D | DNA | CDR3
TRBJ2-2 | - | TRBV19 | TRBD2 | TGTGCCAGTAGAGAAAGACTAGCGGGGGCGTTACAAAACACCGGGGAGCTGTTTTTT | CASRERLAGALQNTGELFF
TRBJ1-2 | - | TRBV7-9 | - | TGTGCCAGCAGCATGCGACGGACGAACTATGGCTACACCTTC | CASSMRRTNYGYTF
TRBJ2-5 | once | TRBV9 | TRBD2 | TGTGCCAGCACCCCTCAAGCGGGGGGTCAAGAGACCCAGTACTTC | CASTPQAGGQETQYF
TRBJ2-3 | - | TRBV13 | TRBD1 | TGTGCCAGCAGCCCTGGGACAGGGCTATCTTATAGCACAGATACGCAGTATTTT | CASSPGTGLSYSTDTQYF
TRBJ2-7 | - | TRBV27 | TRBD1 | TGTGCCAGCAGTTTATACGGACAGGGGGACTACGAGCAGTACTTC | CASSLYGQGDYEQYF
TRBJ1-1 | - | TRBV29-1 | - | TGCAGCGTTGTGAGGGTCACTGAAGCTTTCTTT | CSVVRVTEAFF
TRBJ2-4 | few | TRBV5-4 | - | TGTGCCAGCAGCGGGTCAGGGCGAAACATTCAGTACTTC | CASSGSGRNIQYF
TRBJ2-7 | - | TRBV5-6 | - | TGTGCCAGCAGCTTGTGGGGGGCTATCTCCTACGAGCAGTACTTC | CASSLWGAISYEQYF
TRBJ2-7 | - | TRBV6-5 | - | TGTGCCAGCAGTTACTCGAGCCAGGGGCAAAACGAGCAGTACTTC | CASSYSSQGQNEQYF
TRBJ1-5 | - | TRBV2 | TRBD1 | TGTGCCAGCAGCGAACCCGATAGGGACAGCACCCCACGTTTCGCCCAGCCCCAGCATTTT | CASSEPDRDSTPRFAQPQHF
TRBJ1-2 | medium-sized | TRBV6-5 | - | TGTGCCAGCAGTTACTCGGAGGGGACGACCTATGGCTACACCTTC | CASSYSEGTTYGYTF
TRBJ1-1 | once | TRBV7-6 | - | TGTGCCAGCAGCTACAGACAGAACACTGAAGCTTTCTTT | CASSYRQNTEAFF
TRBJ1-5 | - | TRBV4-1 | - | TGCGCCAGCAGTCCACTGAGGGACAGCAATCAGCCCCAGCATTTT | CASSPLRDSNQPQHF
TRBJ2-1 | - | TRBV12-2 | - | TGTGCAAGTCGCTTAAAATTAGGGGCGGTCAGCTCCTACAATGAGCAGTTCTTC | CASRLKLGAVSSYNEQFF
TRBJ1-1 | - | TRBV13 | - | TGTGCCACCGGAAGCCTGAACACTGAAGCTTTCTTT | CATGSLNTEAFF
TRBJ2-2 | once | TRBV9 | TRBD2 | TGTGCCAGCAGCGTAGCCGTTCTAGCGGGGGGGTTTATTTCCCCCAACACCGGGGAGCTGTTTTTT | CASSVAVLAGGFISPNTGELFF
TRBJ1-2 | few | TRBV5-6 | - | TGTGCCAGCAGCAAGGGCGGGGGGCTCGGCTACACCTTC | CASSKGGGLGYTF
TRBJ2-7 | - | TRBV7-9 | TRBD2 | TGTGCCAGCAGCTGGGGCACTAGCGGGGGGAGGAGCTCCTACGAGCAGTACTTC | CASSWGTSGGRSSYEQYF
TRBJ2-5 | - | TRBV5-5 | - | TGTGCCAGCAGCTTGGGACTATCACAAGAGACCCAGTACTTC | CASSLGLSQETQYF
TRBJ2-4 | - | TRBV6-1 | TRBD1 | TGTGCCAGCACCAGGGGACAGTTGGCCAAAAACATTCAGTACTTC | CASTRGQLAKNIQYF
TRBJ2-5 | once | TRBV7-7 | TRBD2 | TGTGCCAGCAGCTTAGGTGGCACTAGCGGAGAGACCCAGTACTTC | CASSLGGTSGETQYF
TRBJ2-7 | - | TRBV10-3 | - | TGTGCCATAGGCTGGGCCTACGAGCAGTACTTC | CAIGWAYEQYF
TRBJ1-5 | few | TRBV2 | TRBD1 | TGTGCCAGCAGTGCTGGACAGGGCGCTCAGCCCCAGCATTTT | CASSAGQGAQPQHF
TRBJ2-2 | - | TRBV7-8 | TRBD1 | TGTGCCAGCAGGTACAGGGGGCGAGGGGAGCTGTTTTTT | CASRYRGRGELFF
TRBJ2-5 | - | TRBV10-3 | - | TGTGCCATCAGTGAAGGCCAAGAGACCCAGTACTTC | CAISEGQETQYF
TRBJ1-4 | - | TRBV7-9 | - | TGTGCCAGCAGCCCAGGGACAACAACTAATGAAAAACTGTTTTTT | CASSPGTTTNEKLFF
TRBJ2-2 | - | TRBV12-5 | - | TGTGCTAGTGGTCCCCCGGGGGGCGGCACCGGGGAGCTGTTTTTT | CASGPPGGGTGELFF
TRBJ2-3 | - | TRBV4-1 | TRBD1 | TGCGCCAGCAGCCCCAGGACAGGGAGCACAGATACGCAGTATTTT | CASSPRTGSTDTQYF
TRBJ2-3 | - | TRBV10-3 | - | TGTGCCATCAGCGGTCCCCTGTCCCTCGGGGTTTCTAGCACAGATACGCAGTATTTT | CAISGPLSLGVSSTDTQYF
TRBJ1-3 | - | TRBV5-4 | - | TGTGCCAGCAGCCCAACCGGGGGTCTCTCTGGAAACACCATATATTTT | CASSPTGGLSGNTIYF
TRBJ2-1 | - | TRBV6-5 | - | TGTGCCAGCAACGGGGGACCTCACAATGAGCAGTTCTTC | CASNGGPHNEQFF
TRBJ2-5 | - | TRBV6-5 | - | TGTGCCAGCAGTCGGACCGGCGGGGAGACCCAGTACTTC | CASSRTGGETQYF
TRBJ1-5 | - | TRBV2 | - | TGTGCCAGCAGTGGGGAGAAGGAACAGCCCCAGCATTTT | CASSGEKEQPQHF
TRBJ1-1 | - | TRBV6-4 | - | TGTGCCAGCAGTGACCTCGCCAGGGCGCTGAACACTGAAGCTTTCTTT | CASSDLARALNTEAFF
TRBJ1-2 | - | TRBV18 | TRBD1 | TGTGCCAGCTCACCCGGACAGGGCAATTACTATGGCTACACCTTC | CASSPGQGNYYGYTF
TRBJ2-3 | - | TRBV5-4 | TRBD1 | TGTGCCAGCAACTTACAGGGGGCTAGCACAGATACGCAGTATTTT | CASNLQGASTDTQYF
TRBJ2-1 | few | TRBV7-8 | - | TGTGCCAGCAGCTACATGTACAGCTCCTACAATGAGCAGTTCTTC | CASSYMYSSYNEQFF
TRBJ2-7 | - | TRBV9 | - | TGTGCCAGCAGCCCTATGACTGGCTCCTACGAGCAGTACTTC | CASSPMTGSYEQYF
TRBJ2-1 | - | TRBV9 | TRBD2 | TGTGCCAGCAGCGTAGAGCGGGGGCTCTCCTACAATGAGCAGTTCTTC | CASSVERGLSYNEQFF
TRBJ1-2 | - | TRBV19 | TRBD1 | TGTGCCAGTAGTCTAACGCCGGACAGGTTCTATGGCTACACCTTC | CASSLTPDRFYGYTF
TRBJ2-1 | - | TRBV7-9 | TRBD1 | TGTGCCAGCAGCCCGCGGACAGGAAGCTCCTACAATGAGCAGTTCTTC | CASSPRTGSSYNEQFF
TRBJ1-6 | - | TRBV9 | - | TGTGCCAGCAGCGCGGGTGACACCTATAATTCACCCCTCCACTTT | CASSAGDTYNSPLHF
TRBJ1-6 | - | TRBV15 | - | TGTGCCACCAGCAGAGGGGAAATGGGGCAGCTACATTCACCCCTCCACTTT | CATSRGEMGQLHSPLHF
TRBJ2-3 | - | TRBV5-1 | TRBD2 | TGCGCCAGCGGCTTGCGCGCGGGGGAGGAGGATACGCAGTATTTT | CASGLRAGEEDTQYF
TRBJ1-2 | - | TRBV10-2 | TRBD1 | TGCGCCACCGGGATGGACAGGGGCTATGGCTACACCTTC | CATGMDRGYGYTF
TRBJ2-1 | - | TRBV2 | - | TGTGCCAGCAGAGTACAGAACGAGCAGTTCTTC | CASRVQNEQFF
TRBJ2-1 | - | TRBV4-3 | - | TGCGCCAGCAGCCAAGATAGGATATACAATGAGCAGTTCTTC | CASSQDRIYNEQFF
TRBJ2-7 | - | TRBV9 | - | TGTGCCAGCAGCGTAGGAAGAGACTCCTACGAGCAGTACTTC | CASSVGRDSYEQYF
TRBJ2-4 | - | TRBV7-2 | - | TGTGCCAGCAGCTTAGGGCCAGGGGAGTATGCCAAAAACATTCAGTACTTC | CASSLGPGEYAKNIQYF
TRBJ2-2 | once | TRBV9 | TRBD1 | TGTGCCAGCAGCACCTACGACAGGGCCCAGCGGACCGGGGAGCTGTTTTTT | CASSTYDRAQRTGELFF